A selection of T cell receptor beta chains follows, all from one sample in a study of tumor-infiltrating lymphocytes in oesophageal squamous cell carcinoma. A single record per CDR3 protein comes from TCRdb applying MiXCR to the PCR reads. Of some 12,000 distinct CDR3 sequences in the sample, approximately 50% are singletons; the top ten hold about 45%. Sequencing used esophageal tumor tissue. The receptors shown here come from a female donor with esophageal squamous cell carcinoma. Each CDR3 is given with its conserved first and last residue. D genes are given only for firm matches. The size entry is marked missing in some rows and otherwise reads once, few, many or a size class.

TRBJ2-1 | many | 15 | TRBV28 | NA | CASSLQASAYNEQFF | TGTGCCAGCAGTTTGCAGGCTAGTGCCTACAATGAGCAGTTCTTC
TRBJ2-5 | NA | 14 | TRBV20-1 | TRBD1 | CSARRAGGQETQYF | TGCAGTGCTAGAAGGGCAGGGGGTCAAGAGACCCAGTACTTC
TRBJ2-1 | NA | 15 | TRBV14 | TRBD2 | CASSQERSGRGEQFF | TGTGCCAGCAGCCAAGAAAGGAGCGGGAGAGGTGAGCAGTTCTTC
TRBJ1-2 | NA | 14 | TRBV7-8 | NA | CASSLYGGNYGYTF | TGTGCCAGCAGCTTATACGGCGGAAACTATGGCTACACCTTC
TRBJ2-1 | few | 12 | TRBV7-2 | NA | CASSLGELEQFF | TGTGCCAGCAGCTTAGGGGAGCTTGAGCAGTTCTTC
TRBJ2-7 | few | 17 | TRBV11-2 | TRBD2 | CASSRWATSGAEYEQYF | TGTGCCAGCAGCCGCTGGGCGACTAGCGGGGCCGAGTACGAGCAGTACTTC
TRBJ2-2 | NA | 16 | TRBV7-6 | NA | CASSPDSRIHTGELFF | TGTGCCAGCAGCCCGGACAGTCGGATCCACACCGGGGAGCTGTTTTTT
TRBJ2-5 | NA | 14 | TRBV28 | NA | CASSSGTFKETQYF | TGTGCCAGCAGTTCCGGGACATTCAAAGAGACCCAGTACTTC
TRBJ2-7 | large | 15 | TRBV7-9 | NA | CASSLNQLEPYEQYF | TGTGCCAGCAGCTTGAATCAATTGGAACCCTACGAGCAGTACTTC
TRBJ2-1 | NA | 14 | TRBV6-6 | NA | CASSSSDWPNEQFF | TGTGCCAGCAGTTCCTCAGACTGGCCAAATGAGCAGTTCTTC
TRBJ1-2 | NA | 15 | TRBV10-3 | TRBD1 | CAISEADRGQIGYTF | TGTGCCATCAGTGAGGCCGACAGGGGGCAAATTGGCTACACCTTC
TRBJ2-5 | NA | 14 | TRBV7-3 | TRBD2 | CASSLTGRGETQYF | TGTGCCAGCAGCTTAACTGGGAGGGGCGAGACCCAGTACTTC
TRBJ2-7 | few | 15 | TRBV7-6 | NA | CASSLAVGSNYEQYF | TGTGCCAGCAGCTTAGCGGTTGGTAGCAACTACGAGCAGTACTTC
TRBJ2-3 | many | 17 | TRBV5-1 | TRBD2 | CASSLAGTSGSKDTQYF | TGCGCCAGCAGCTTGGCGGGGACTAGCGGGAGCAAGGATACGCAGTATTTT
TRBJ2-1 | many | 16 | TRBV24-1 | TRBD2 | CATSADSRGRAPEQFF | TGTGCCACCAGTGCTGACTCGCGCGGGAGGGCCCCTGAGCAGTTCTTC
TRBJ2-5 | NA | 14 | TRBV11-2 | NA | CASSLVRQQETQYF | TGTGCCAGCAGCTTAGTTCGACAGCAAGAGACCCAGTACTTC
TRBJ2-1 | NA | 16 | TRBV27 | TRBD1 | CASSLGDRQGAVEQFF | TGTGCCAGCAGTTTAGGTGATAGACAGGGGGCGGTTGAGCAGTTCTTC
TRBJ2-7 | medium-sized | 15 | TRBV5-1 | TRBD1 | CASSYDRGLVDEQYF | TGCGCCAGCAGCTATGACAGGGGGCTCGTCGACGAGCAGTACTTC
TRBJ2-5 | NA | 13 | TRBV7-3 | NA | CASSLGAQETQYF | TGTGCCAGCAGCCTTGGTGCGCAAGAGACCCAGTACTTC
TRBJ2-3 | NA | 13 | TRBV6-8 | TRBD2 | CATLAGETDTQYF | TGTGCCACATTAGCGGGAGAAACAGATACGCAGTATTTT
TRBJ2-5 | NA | 18 | TRBV7-6 | TRBD1 | CASSFGPYHRDSYNEQYF | TGTGCCAGCAGCTTTGGTCCCTACCATCGGGACAGTTACAATGAGCAGTACTTC
TRBJ2-5 | once | 15 | TRBV11-3 | TRBD1 | CASSLGGQVQETQYF | TGTGCCAGCAGCTTAGGGGGACAGGTCCAAGAGACCCAGTACTTC
TRBJ2-1 | NA | 16 | TRBV7-3 | TRBD1 | CASSLNLDRGSDEQFF | TGTGCCAGCAGCTTAAATCTGGACAGGGGCTCCGATGAGCAGTTCTTC
TRBJ2-7 | NA | 11 | TRBV7-1 | NA | CASSPNYEQYF | TGTGCCAGCAGCCCAAACTACGAGCAGTACTTC
TRBJ1-5 | many | 17 | TRBV11-2 | TRBD1 | CASSQAWGTGLNQPQHF | TGTGCCAGCAGCCAAGCATGGGGGACAGGGCTCAATCAGCCCCAGCATTTT
TRBJ1-1 | few | 14 | TRBV29-1 | TRBD1 | CSVLDRGRGTEAFF | TGCAGCGTTCTTGACAGGGGGCGGGGCACTGAAGCTTTCTTT
TRBJ1-5 | NA | 16 | TRBV12-3/TRBV12-4 | TRBD1 | CASSLTTGGGNQPQHF | TGTGCCAGCAGTTTAACGACAGGGGGGGGAAATCAGCCCCAGCATTTT
TRBJ2-6 | NA | 21 | TRBV6-1 | NA | CASSPGGARGGFGSGANVLTF | TGTGCCAGCAGCCCGGGGGGAGCAAGAGGGGGCTTTGGCTCTGGGGCCAACGTCCTGACTTTC
TRBJ2-4 | NA | 16 | TRBV7-3 | NA | CASSSGPTGAKNIQYF | TGTGCCAGCAGCTCGGGCCCTACAGGAGCCAAAAACATTCAGTACTTC
TRBJ2-3 | many | 13 | TRBV6-1 | NA | CASSYPLYSPLHF | TGTGCCAGCAGTTACCCCCTCTACTCACCCCTCCACTTC
TRBJ1-2 | NA | 11 | TRBV6-6 | NA | CASVLKRVYTF | TGTGCCAGCGTTCTGAAAAGAGTCTACACCTTC
TRBJ2-7 | NA | 15 | TRBV7-2 | TRBD2 | CASSPAGLAGAEQYF | TGTGCCAGCAGCCCCGCCGGACTAGCGGGAGCCGAGCAGTACTTC
TRBJ2-5 | NA | 13 | TRBV7-6 | NA | CASSSVRQETQYF | TGTGCCAGCAGTTCAGTGCGGCAAGAGACCCAGTACTTC
TRBJ1-1 | large | 17 | TRBV12-3/TRBV12-4 | NA | CASILFEQGSGDTEAFF | TGTGCCAGCATCCTTTTCGAACAGGGTAGCGGGGACACTGAAGCTTTCTTT
TRBJ1-6 | NA | 13 | TRBV10-3 | TRBD1 | CAIRAGGASPLHF | TGTGCCATCAGGGCAGGGGGCGCTTCACCCCTCCACTTT
TRBJ2-1 | NA | 16 | TRBV28 | TRBD2 | CASSLRLAGAGNEQFF | TGTGCCAGCAGTTTGCGCCTTGCGGGAGCGGGCAATGAGCAGTTCTTC
TRBJ2-5 | NA | 15 | TRBV5-3 | TRBD2 | CASRNDIGTRETQYF | TGTGCCAGCCGCAATGATATCGGGACTAGGGAGACCCAGTACTTC
TRBJ2-7 | medium-sized | 14 | TRBV12-3/TRBV12-4 | TRBD2 | CASSPETSGYEQYF | TGTGCCAGCAGCCCCGAGACTAGCGGCTACGAGCAGTACTTC
TRBJ2-4 | medium-sized | 12 | TRBV28 | NA | CASNGVTDIQYF | TGTGCCAGCAATGGGGTTACGGACATTCAGTACTTC
TRBJ2-5 | NA | 15 | TRBV24-1 | TRBD1 | CATSDPLGGWETQYF | TGTGCCACCAGTGATCCACTAGGGGGCTGGGAGACCCAGTACTTC
TRBJ2-3 | large | 13 | TRBV6-1 | TRBD2 | CASTAGGMDTQYF | TGTGCCAGCACGGCGGGGGGCATGGATACGCAGTATTTT
TRBJ2-3 | NA | 13 | TRBV7-2 | NA | CASGSNPNYEQYF | TGTGCCAGCGGCTCGAACCCCAACTACGAGCAGTATTTT
TRBJ2-7 | NA | 14 | TRBV7-6 | NA | CASSLAELSYEQYF | TGTGCCAGCAGCTTAGCGGAACTAAGCTACGAGCAGTACTTC
TRBJ2-2 | NA | 13 | TRBV28 | TRBD1 | CASRTGVTGELFF | TGTGCCAGTAGGACAGGGGTCACCGGGGAGCTGTTTTTT
TRBJ2-2 | NA | 14 | TRBV6-6 | NA | CASSYFGTSGELFF | TGTGCCAGCAGTTACTTCGGCACCAGCGGGGAGCTGTTTTTT
TRBJ2-6 | NA | 8 | TRBV7-6 | NA | CASSHGAF | TGTGCTAGCAGCCATGGGGCTTTC
TRBJ2-5 | many | 15 | TRBV5-1 | TRBD2 | CASSTGLAGQETQYF | TGCGCCAGCAGCACGGGACTAGCGGGACAAGAGACCCAGTACTTC